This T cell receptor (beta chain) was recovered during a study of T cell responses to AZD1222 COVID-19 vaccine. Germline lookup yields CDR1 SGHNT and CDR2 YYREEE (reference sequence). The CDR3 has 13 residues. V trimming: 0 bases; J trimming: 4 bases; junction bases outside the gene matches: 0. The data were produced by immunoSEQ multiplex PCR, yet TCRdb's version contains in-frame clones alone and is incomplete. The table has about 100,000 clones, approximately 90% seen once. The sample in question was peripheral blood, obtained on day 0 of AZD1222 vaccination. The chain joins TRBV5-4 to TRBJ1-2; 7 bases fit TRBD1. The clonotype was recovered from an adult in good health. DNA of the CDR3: TGTGCCAGCAGCTTGGCAGGGGGCTATGGCTACACCTTC. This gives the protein CASSLAGGYGYTF.